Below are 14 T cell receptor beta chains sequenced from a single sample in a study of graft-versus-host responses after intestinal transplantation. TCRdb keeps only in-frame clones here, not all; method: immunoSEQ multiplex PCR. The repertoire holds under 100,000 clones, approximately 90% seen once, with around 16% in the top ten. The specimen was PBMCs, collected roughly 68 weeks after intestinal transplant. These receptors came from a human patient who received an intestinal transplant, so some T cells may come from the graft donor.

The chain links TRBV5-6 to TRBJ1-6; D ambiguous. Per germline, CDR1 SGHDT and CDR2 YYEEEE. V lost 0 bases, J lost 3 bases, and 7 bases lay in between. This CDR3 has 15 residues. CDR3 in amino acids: CASSLDVGYNSPLHF. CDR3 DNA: TGTGCCAGCAGCTTGGATGTGGGCTATAATTCACCCCTCCACTTT.

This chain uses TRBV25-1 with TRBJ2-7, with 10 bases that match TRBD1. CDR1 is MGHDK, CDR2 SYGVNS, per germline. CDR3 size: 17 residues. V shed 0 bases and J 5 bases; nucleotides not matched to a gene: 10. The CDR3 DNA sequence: TGTGCCAGCAGTGAATATAGGCCGGGACAGGGGATCCACGAGCAGTACTTC. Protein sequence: CASSEYRPGQGIHEQYF.

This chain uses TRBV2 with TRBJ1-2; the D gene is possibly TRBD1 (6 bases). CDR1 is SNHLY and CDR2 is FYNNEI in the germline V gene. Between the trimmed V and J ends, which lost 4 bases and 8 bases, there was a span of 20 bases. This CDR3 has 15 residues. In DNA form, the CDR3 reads TGTGCCAGCAGTGCCCAAACTACAGGGTTCCTCGGCTACACCTTC. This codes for CASSAQTTGFLGYTF.

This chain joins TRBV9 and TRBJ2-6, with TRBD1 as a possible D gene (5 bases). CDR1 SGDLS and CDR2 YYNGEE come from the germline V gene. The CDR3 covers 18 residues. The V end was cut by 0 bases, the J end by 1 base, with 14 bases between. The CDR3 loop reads CASSVDGAWGSGANVLTF. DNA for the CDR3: TGTGCCAGCAGCGTAGATGGGGCCTGGGGATCTGGGGCCAACGTCCTGACTTTC.

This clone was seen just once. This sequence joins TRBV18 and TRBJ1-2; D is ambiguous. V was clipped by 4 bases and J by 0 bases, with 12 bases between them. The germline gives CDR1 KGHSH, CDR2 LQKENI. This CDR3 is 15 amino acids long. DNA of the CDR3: TGTGCCAGCTCACTCCAACCCAAAGCTAACTATGGCTACACCTTC. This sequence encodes CASSLQPKANYGYTF.

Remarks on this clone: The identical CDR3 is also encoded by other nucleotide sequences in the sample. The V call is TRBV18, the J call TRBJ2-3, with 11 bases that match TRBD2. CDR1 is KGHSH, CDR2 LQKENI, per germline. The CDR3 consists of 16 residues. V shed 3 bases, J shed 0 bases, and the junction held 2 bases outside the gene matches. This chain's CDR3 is CASSPRLAGSTDTQYF. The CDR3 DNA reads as TGTGCCAGCTCACCTCGACTAGCGGGGAGCACAGATACGCAGTATTTT.

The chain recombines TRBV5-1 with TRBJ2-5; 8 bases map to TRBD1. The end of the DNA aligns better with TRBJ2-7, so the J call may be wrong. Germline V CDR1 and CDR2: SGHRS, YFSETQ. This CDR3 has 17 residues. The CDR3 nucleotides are TGCGCCAGCAGCTTTGGAGCAGGGGGCGCGGGGTACGACGAGCAGTACTTC. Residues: CASSFGAGGAGYDEQYF.

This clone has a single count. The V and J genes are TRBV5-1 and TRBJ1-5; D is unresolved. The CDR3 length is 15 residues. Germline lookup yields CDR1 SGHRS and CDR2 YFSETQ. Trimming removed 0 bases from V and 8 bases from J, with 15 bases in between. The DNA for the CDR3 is TGCGCCAGCAGCTTGGGGACCGCAATCTATGAGCCCCAGCATTTT. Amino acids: CASSLGTAIYEPQHF.

CDR3 loop: CASSIGTSTNEKLFF. The CDR3 bases are TGTGCCAGTAGTATAGGGACGTCAACTAATGAAAAACTGTTTTTT. The V call is TRBV19, the J call TRBJ1-4; D gene uncertain. Germline V gene sequence: CDR1 LNHDA, CDR2 SQIVND (reference sequence). V was trimmed by 1 base and J by 0 bases, leaving 6 bases between them. This CDR3 has 15 residues.

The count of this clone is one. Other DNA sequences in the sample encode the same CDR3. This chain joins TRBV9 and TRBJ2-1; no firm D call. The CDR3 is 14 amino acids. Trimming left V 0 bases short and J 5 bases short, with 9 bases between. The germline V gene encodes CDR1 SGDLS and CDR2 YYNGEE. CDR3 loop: CASSVGTGDNEQFF. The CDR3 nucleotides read TGTGCCAGCAGCGTAGGGACCGGAGACAATGAGCAGTTCTTC.

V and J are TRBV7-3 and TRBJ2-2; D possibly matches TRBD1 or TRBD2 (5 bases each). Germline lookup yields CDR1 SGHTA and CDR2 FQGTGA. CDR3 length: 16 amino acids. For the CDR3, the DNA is TGTGCTTCAGCTCGTCTCGGAGAGGGGTTGGCCGGGGAGCTGTTTTTT. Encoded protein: CASARLGEGLAGELFF.

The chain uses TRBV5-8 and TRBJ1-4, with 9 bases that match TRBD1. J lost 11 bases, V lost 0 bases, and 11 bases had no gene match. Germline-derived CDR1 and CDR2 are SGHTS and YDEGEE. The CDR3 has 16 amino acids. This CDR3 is CASSLVRGQGNWKLFF. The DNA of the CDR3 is TGTGCCAGCAGCTTGGTACGGGGACAGGGTAATTGGAAACTGTTTTTT.

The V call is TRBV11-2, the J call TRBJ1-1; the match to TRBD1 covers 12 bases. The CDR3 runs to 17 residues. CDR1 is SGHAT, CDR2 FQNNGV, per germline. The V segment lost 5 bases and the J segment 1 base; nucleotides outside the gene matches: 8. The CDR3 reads CASSTGTGGRRNTEAFF. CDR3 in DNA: TGTGCCAGCAGCACCGGGACAGGGGGCCGAAGGAACACTGAAGCTTTCTTT. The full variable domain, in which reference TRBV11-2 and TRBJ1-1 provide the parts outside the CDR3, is EAGVAQSPRYKIIEKRQSVAFWCNPISGHATLYWYQQILGQGPKLLIQFQNNGVVDDSQLPKDRFSAERLKGVDSTLKIQPAKLEDSAVYLCASSTGTGGRRNTEAFFGQGTRLTVV.

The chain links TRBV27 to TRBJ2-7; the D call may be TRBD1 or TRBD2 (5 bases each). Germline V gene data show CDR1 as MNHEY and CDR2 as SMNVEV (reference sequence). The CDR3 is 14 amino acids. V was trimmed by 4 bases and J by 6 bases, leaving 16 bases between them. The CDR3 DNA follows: TGTGCCAGCAGTTGGGACGGAGCCTTTGGCGAGCAGTACTTC. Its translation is CASSWDGAFGEQYF.